A single T cell receptor (beta chain) is shown here with its context. Source study methods: Amplification with reference gene primers provided the estimates of nucleated cell counts. Data came from immunoSEQ multiplex PCR; TCRdb stores just in-frame clones and leaves some out. V and J calls and clone size are copied from that table; D and trimming were computed from the DNA. Of some 150,000 clones listed, around 86% were seen once; the top ten hold roughly 4.3%. The data derive from a study of blood T cell repertoires in COVID-19. Background on the study: Sources were T cells, B-cell-depleted T cells, or PBMCs; the material itself was cDNA or gDNA.

Across over 20 US areas, participants ranged in age from roughly 18 to 95 years. Cohort assignment relied on participant-reported clinical history. The germline V gene encodes CDR1 SGDLS and CDR2 YYNGEE. The CDR3 spans 14 residues. V was pared by 5 bases and J by 0 bases, with 3 bases of the junction left unmatched. This sequence joins TRBV9 and TRBJ2-3; 7 nucleotides match TRBD1. Material: PBMCs or T cells enriched from blood (not recorded which). This TCR derives from a man aged 45-65 years who had recovered from COVID-19. CDR3 residues: CASSRDSSTDTQYF. CDR3 bases: TGTGCCAGCAGTCGGGACAGTAGCACAGATACGCAGTATTTT.